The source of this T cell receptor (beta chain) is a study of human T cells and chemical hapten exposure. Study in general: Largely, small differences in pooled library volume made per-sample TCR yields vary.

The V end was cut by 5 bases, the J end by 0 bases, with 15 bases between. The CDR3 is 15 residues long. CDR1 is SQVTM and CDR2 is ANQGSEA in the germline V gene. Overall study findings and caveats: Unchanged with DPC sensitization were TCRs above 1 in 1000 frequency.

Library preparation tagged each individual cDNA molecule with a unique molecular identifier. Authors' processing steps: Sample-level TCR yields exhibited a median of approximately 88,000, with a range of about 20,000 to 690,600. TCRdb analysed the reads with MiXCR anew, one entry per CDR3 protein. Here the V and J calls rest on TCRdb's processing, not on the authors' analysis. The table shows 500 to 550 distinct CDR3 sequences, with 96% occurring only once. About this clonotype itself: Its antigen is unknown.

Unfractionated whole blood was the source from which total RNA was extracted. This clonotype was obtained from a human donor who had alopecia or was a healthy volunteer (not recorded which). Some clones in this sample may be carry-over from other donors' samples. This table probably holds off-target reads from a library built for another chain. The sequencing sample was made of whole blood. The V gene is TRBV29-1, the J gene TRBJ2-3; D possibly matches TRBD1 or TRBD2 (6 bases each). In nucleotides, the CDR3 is TGCAGCGTTTTCCTGGGGGGCAGGAGCACAGATACGCAGTATTTT. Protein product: CSVFLGGRSTDTQYF.